This is a list of T cell receptor beta chains from one sample in a study of blood T cell repertoires in COVID-19. Measured with immunoSEQ multiplex PCR; TCRdb has only the in-frame clones, and not every one. The sample includes roughly 75,000 clones, about nine tenths of them seen just once. Sequencing was carried out using peripheral blood. These receptors were taken from an older man in a cohort sampled during active COVID-19. Each CDR3 is given with its conserved first and last residue. Fields, in order: D gene, clone size, J gene, V gene, CDR3 DNA, CDR3 protein. A D gene is named only where the DNA matches it firmly. A clone size is listed for some rows: how often the clone was seen (once, few, many), or a class if it is expanded.

TRBD1 | NA | TRBJ1-6 | TRBV5-1 | TGCGCCAGCAGTCCCGGTTCAGGGGGTAATTCACCCCTCCACTTT | CASSPGSGGNSPLHF
NA | NA | TRBJ2-3 | TRBV29-1 | TGCAGCGTTGAAGGCCAGGGCCCCACATATACGCAGTATTTT | CSVEGQGPTYTQYF
TRBD1 | NA | TRBJ1-1 | TRBV19 | TGTGCCAGTAGTACCAACCGGGACAGCGAAGCTTTCTTT | CASSTNRDSEAFF
TRBD1 | NA | TRBJ2-2 | TRBV23-1 | TGCGCCAGCATGTATCCGGGACAGGGGGCCGGGGAGCTGTTTTTT | CASMYPGQGAGELFF
TRBD1 | NA | TRBJ1-2 | TRBV10-3 | TGTGCCATCAGTGAGGCCAGGGGGGATGGCTACACCTTC | CAISEARGDGYTF
TRBD2 | NA | TRBJ2-2 | TRBV19 | TGTGCCAGTAGTATCGAGCGGGGGGTTAACGGGGAGCTGTTTTTT | CASSIERGVNGELFF
TRBD1 | NA | TRBJ2-7 | TRBV5-6 | TGTGCCAGCAGCTCTTTATCCGGGACAGCCTACGAGCAGTACTTC | CASSSLSGTAYEQYF
TRBD1 | NA | TRBJ1-6 | TRBV19 | TGTGCCAGTAGTATAGATGGGGACAGACGATCACCCCTCCACTTT | CASSIDGDRRSPLHF
TRBD1 | NA | TRBJ2-2 | TRBV18 | TGTGCCAGCTCACCACGACAGGGAGACACCGGGGAGCTGTTTTTT | CASSPRQGDTGELFF
TRBD2 | NA | TRBJ2-3 | TRBV7-8 | TGTGCCAGCAGCTTCCTAGCGGGGGACACAGATACGCAGTATTTT | CASSFLAGDTDTQYF
TRBD2 | NA | TRBJ2-3 | TRBV3-1/TRBV3-2 | TGTGCCAGCAGCCTCCAGCGGGGGGCAAGCACAGATACGCAGTATTTT | CASSLQRGASTDTQYF
NA | few | TRBJ2-1 | TRBV6-5 | TGTGCCAGCACTGTCCGTACCGGGGTCAATGAGCAGTTCTTC | CASTVRTGVNEQFF
NA | NA | TRBJ2-1 | TRBV7-7 | TGTGCCAGCAGCCCCCAAACCGGGGGTAATGAGCAGTTCTTC | CASSPQTGGNEQFF
NA | once | TRBJ2-7 | TRBV7-2 | TGTGCCAGCAGCATATCTAGCTCCTACGAGCAGTACTTC | CASSISSSYEQYF
NA | NA | TRBJ1-1 | TRBV5-6 | TGTGCCAGCAGCTTGGCTCAGAACTATTACATGAACACTGAAGCTTTCTTT | CASSLAQNYYMNTEAFF
NA | NA | TRBJ2-7 | TRBV18 | TGTGCCAGCTCACCCGGACAGAATTCAGCCCTAAGCTCCTACGAGCAGTACTTC | CASSPGQNSALSSYEQYF
TRBD2 | few | TRBJ2-1 | TRBV28 | TGTGCCAGCATTAGCGGGGGGGCCGGTAATGAGCAGTTCTTC | CASISGGAGNEQFF
TRBD2 | NA | TRBJ2-3 | TRBV7-2 | TGTGCCAGCAGCCCCAGAGGACGGGGGGGAGATACGCAGTATTTT | CASSPRGRGGDTQYF
TRBD2 | few | TRBJ2-2 | TRBV4-2 | TGTGCCAGCAGCCAAACCCGCGGGGGGCAAAACACCGGGGAGCTGTTTTTT | CASSQTRGGQNTGELFF
TRBD1 | NA | TRBJ2-5 | TRBV3-1/TRBV3-2 | TGTGCCAGCAGCCCCGGACAGGGGTTCCAAGAGACCCAGTACTTC | CASSPGQGFQETQYF
NA | NA | TRBJ1-5 | TRBV4-1 | TGCGCCAGCAGCCAAGATTCACGGGGTTCAAATCAGCCCCAGCATTTT | CASSQDSRGSNQPQHF
NA | NA | TRBJ2-1 | TRBV4-3 | TGCGCCAGCAGCCAAGATTACAGCTACAATGAGCAGTTCTTC | CASSQDYSYNEQFF
TRBD2 | NA | TRBJ2-1 | TRBV5-1 | TGCGCCAGCAGCTTGTCGGCTAGCGGGGCCTACAATGAGCAGTTCTTC | CASSLSASGAYNEQFF
NA | once | TRBJ2-3 | TRBV15 | TGTGCCACCAGCAGAGGTCTAGCCGCAGATACGCAGTATTTT | CATSRGLAADTQYF
NA | NA | TRBJ2-7 | TRBV5-1 | TGCGCCAGCAGCTTGGGGCTCCATCCCTACGAGCAGTACTTC | CASSLGLHPYEQYF
TRBD1 | NA | TRBJ2-5 | TRBV5-6 | TGTGCCAGCAGCTTGAAGCGGGACAGGGAGTTCGAGACCCAGTACTTC | CASSLKRDREFETQYF
TRBD1 | NA | TRBJ1-1 | TRBV3-1/TRBV3-2 | TGTGCCAGCAGCCGACAGGGCACAAACACTGAAGCTTTCTTT | CASSRQGTNTEAFF
TRBD1 | NA | TRBJ1-1 | TRBV11-2 | TGTGCCAGCAGCTCCAGGGGGACTGAAGCTTTCTTT | CASSSRGTEAFF
NA | NA | TRBJ2-1 | TRBV28 | TGTGCCAGCAGTTTTATGGTCTCCGGGAGCAATGAGCAGTTCTTC | CASSFMVSGSNEQFF
NA | NA | TRBJ1-5 | TRBV5-1 | TGCGCCAGCAGCCTCCGGGGGGAGGATAGCAATCAGCCCCAGCATTTT | CASSLRGEDSNQPQHF
NA | NA | TRBJ1-2 | TRBV5-1 | TGCGCCAGCAGCCCTTATATGAGTTCCGGGGGCTACACCTTC | CASSPYMSSGGYTF
TRBD1 | few | TRBJ1-6 | TRBV5-4 | TGTGCCAGCAGCTCGCAGGGGGATTCACCCCTCCACTTT | CASSSQGDSPLHF
TRBD2 | NA | TRBJ2-3 | TRBV5-1 | TGCGCCAGCAGCTTGACAGGACTAGGCGCAGATACGCAGTATTTT | CASSLTGLGADTQYF
TRBD2 | once | TRBJ2-5 | TRBV19 | TGTGCCAGTAGTGCCGCCGGACTAGCGGGCTATCAAGAGACCCAGTACTTC | CASSAAGLAGYQETQYF
NA | NA | TRBJ2-2 | TRBV5-1 | TGCGCCAGCAGCTCGGAGCCGGGGTTGAACACCGGGGAGCTGTTTTTT | CASSSEPGLNTGELFF
NA | NA | TRBJ1-2 | TRBV5-6 | TGTGCCAGCAGCTCCGGAGCAAAGAACTATGGCTACACCTTC | CASSSGAKNYGYTF
NA | once | TRBJ2-3 | TRBV29-1 | TGCAGCGTTGTCGTCCCCGTCACAGATACGCAGTATTTT | CSVVVPVTDTQYF
TRBD1 | NA | TRBJ1-4 | TRBV11-2 | TGTGCCAGCAGCAAACGCCCAGGGGGTAGTGAAAAACTGTTTTTT | CASSKRPGGSEKLFF
TRBD1 | few | TRBJ2-2 | TRBV5-4 | TGTGCCAGCAGCCCAGGACAGGGTAGGAACACCGGGGAGCTGTTTTTT | CASSPGQGRNTGELFF
NA | NA | TRBJ1-2 | TRBV28 | TGTGCCAGCAGTTTAAGACTCTATGGCTACACCTTC | CASSLRLYGYTF
NA | few | TRBJ1-6 | TRBV19 | TGTGCCACCAGAGGAGGGGAATCCTATAATTCACCCCTCCACTTT | CATRGGESYNSPLHF
TRBD2 | NA | TRBJ2-3 | TRBV2 | TGTGCCAGCAGCCCCGGGCTAGCGGGTATTTCAGATACGCAGTATTTT | CASSPGLAGISDTQYF
NA | NA | TRBJ1-2 | TRBV3-1/TRBV3-2 | TGTGCCAGCAGCCAAGATCGACAGAACTATGGCTACACCTTC | CASSQDRQNYGYTF
NA | NA | TRBJ1-6 | TRBV28 | TGTGCCAGCAGGTCACCTCGGGGAAATTTCTATAATTCACCCCTCCACTTT | CASRSPRGNFYNSPLHF
TRBD2 | once | TRBJ2-3 | TRBV4-3 | TGCGCCAGCAGCCAAGGTTCGCCAGGGACTACCCCGGGTGATACGCAGTATTTT | CASSQGSPGTTPGDTQYF
NA | NA | TRBJ1-5 | TRBV4-2 | TGTGCCAGCAGCCAAGGAGGCAATCAGCCCCAGCATTTT | CASSQGGNQPQHF
NA | NA | TRBJ1-5 | TRBV4-1 | TGCGCCAGCAGCCAGTCAACACAGGGCTGGCAGCCCCAGCATTTT | CASSQSTQGWQPQHF
TRBD2 | NA | TRBJ2-5 | TRBV2 | TGTGCCAGCAGTAAAGCTAGCGGGGGGCCAGAGACCCAGTACTTC | CASSKASGGPETQYF
NA | NA | TRBJ2-7 | TRBV19 | TGTGCCAGTAGTATGAGGGAGTACGAGCAGTACTTC | CASSMREYEQYF
NA | NA | TRBJ2-7 | TRBV5-4 | TGTGCCAGCAGCTTGCTCTCCTACGAGCAGTACTTC | CASSLLSYEQYF
TRBD1 | NA | TRBJ2-1 | TRBV23-1 | TGCGCCAGCAGTCAACCTCGACAGGGCAAATCCTACAATGAGCAGTTCTTC | CASSQPRQGKSYNEQFF